This entry is about one TCR beta chain. Its specificity is unknown. PCR primers comprised 60 Vbeta and 13 Jbeta primers. Produced via immunoSEQ multiplex PCR; TCRdb's table is partial and in-frame only. Among 89,000 or so clones listed, about 77% were seen once. The data were obtained in a study of cytomegalovirus exposure and HLA in healthy donors. Trimming took 5 bases from V and 2 from J; bases not matched to a gene: 5. The CDR3 is 14 residues long. Germline V gene sequence: CDR1 LNHDA, CDR2 SQIVND (reference sequence). Study-wide results and caveats: Sequencing artifact likely explains a cluster of highly shared sequence variants. Earlier findings revealed that most TCR beta V segments proved productive either about 90% or about 30% of the time. In terms of immune exposure information, only CMV serostatus was available. Clonal expansion was found to be greater in HLA-associated TCR beta chains than in equally common others in a later analysis.

Sequencing used PBMCs. The source is a man aged 60 to 75 in good health and CMV-seronegative. This chain links TRBV19 with TRBJ2-7; TRBD1 agrees at 8 bases. The CDR3 spells CASSPWTGPYEQYF. DNA for the CDR3: TGTGCCAGTAGTCCCTGGACAGGGCCCTACGAGCAGTACTTC.